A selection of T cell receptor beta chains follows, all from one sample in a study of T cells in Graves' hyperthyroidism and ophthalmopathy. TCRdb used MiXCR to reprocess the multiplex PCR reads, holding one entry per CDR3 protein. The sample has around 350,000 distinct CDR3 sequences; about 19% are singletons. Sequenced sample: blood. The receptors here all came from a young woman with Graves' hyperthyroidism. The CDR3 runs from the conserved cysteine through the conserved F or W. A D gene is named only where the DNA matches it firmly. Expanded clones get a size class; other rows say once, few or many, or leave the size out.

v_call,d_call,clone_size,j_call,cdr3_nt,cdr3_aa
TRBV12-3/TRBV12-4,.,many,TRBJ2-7,TGTGCCAGCAGTTTCCGTCTGAACTACGAGCAGTACTTC,CASSFRLNYEQYF
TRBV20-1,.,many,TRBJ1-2,TGCAGTGCCTTCGAGGACGATCTCAGGGATGGCTACACCTTC,CSAFEDDLRDGYTF
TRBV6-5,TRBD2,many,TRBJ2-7,TGTGCCAGCAGTTACCTTAGCGGGGTTGCCTACGAGCAGTACTTC,CASSYLSGVAYEQYF
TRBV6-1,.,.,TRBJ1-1,TGTGCCAGCAGTAGAGGACAGCACACTGAAGCTTTCTTT,CASSRGQHTEAFF
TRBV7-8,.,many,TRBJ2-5,TGTGCCAGCACCCGACCAAAAGAGACCCAGTACTTC,CASTRPKETQYF
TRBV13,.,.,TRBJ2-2,TGTGCCAGCATCTTCGACTCCGGGGAGCTGTTTTTT,CASIFDSGELFF
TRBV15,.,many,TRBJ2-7,TGTGCCACCAGCATTATCGGACCCTACGAGCAGTACTTC,CATSIIGPYEQYF
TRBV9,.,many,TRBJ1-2,TGTGCCAGCAGCAGAAACAACTACTATGGCTACACCTTC,CASSRNNYYGYTF
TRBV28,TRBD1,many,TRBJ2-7,TGTGCCAGCAGTTCAGGCGGACAGGGGAGGTACGAGCAGTACTTC,CASSSGGQGRYEQYF
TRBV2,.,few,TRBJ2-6,TGTGCCAGCAGTCACAGGAGCTCTGGGGCCAACGTCCTGACTTTC,CASSHRSSGANVLTF
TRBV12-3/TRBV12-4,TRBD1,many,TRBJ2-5,TGTGCCAGCAGTTTTGGGACAGGCGGCGAGACCCAGTACTTC,CASSFGTGGETQYF
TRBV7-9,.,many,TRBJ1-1,TGTGCCATATATATTAGTGGCATGAACACTGAAGCTTTCTTT,CAIYISGMNTEAFF
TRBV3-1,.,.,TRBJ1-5,TGTGCCAGCAGCCGCTCGCCCAGGTCGGCTCAGCCCCAGCATTTT,CASSRSPRSAQPQHF
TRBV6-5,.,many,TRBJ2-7,TGTGCCAGCAGGACCTCGTCGGGGTTGAGTATGGAGCAGTACTTC,CASRTSSGLSMEQYF
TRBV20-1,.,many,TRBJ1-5,TGCAGTGCTAGATCATTACTGGAGAATCAGCCCCAGCATTTT,CSARSLLENQPQHF
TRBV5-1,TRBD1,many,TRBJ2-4,TGCGCCACTCACTTAAAGGGACAGGAGGGATCTCTAGCCAAAAACATTCAGTACTTC,CATHLKGQEGSLAKNIQYF
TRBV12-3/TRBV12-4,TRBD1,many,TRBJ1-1,TGTGCCAGCAGTCCCGGGACAGGGGGGACTGAAGCTTTCTTT,CASSPGTGGTEAFF
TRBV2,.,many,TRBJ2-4,TGTGCCAGCAGTAGGGCCTCCTCCGGATGGGAAAACATTCAGTACTTC,CASSRASSGWENIQYF
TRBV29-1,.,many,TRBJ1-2,TGCAGCGTTGGAGGCGGTCGGGGCTATGGCTACACCTTC,CSVGGGRGYGYTF
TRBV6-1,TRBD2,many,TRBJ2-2,TGTGCCAGCAGTGATACCCTAGCGGGGGGCCCGTCCGGGGAGCTGTTTTTT,CASSDTLAGGPSGELFF
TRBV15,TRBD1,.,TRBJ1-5,TGTGCCACCAGCAGTCAAGGACAGGGGGATCAGCCCCAGCATTTT,CATSSQGQGDQPQHF
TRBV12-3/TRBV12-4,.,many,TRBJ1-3,TGTGCCAGCAGTTTTGACACGGCCCAATCTGGAAACACCATATATTTT,CASSFDTAQSGNTIYF
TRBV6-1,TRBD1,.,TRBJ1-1,TGTGCCAGCAGTCAGACAGGGATGGGGGCTGAAGCTTTCTTT,CASSQTGMGAEAFF
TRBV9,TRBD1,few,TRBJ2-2,TGTGCCAGCAGCGTAGACTACGGACAGGGGATCACCGGGGAGCTGTTTTTT,CASSVDYGQGITGELFF